The 13 T cell receptor beta chains presented below share a single source sample, sequenced in a study of beta chain features in type 1 diabetes. Expressed TCRB transcripts were sequenced because the isolated RNA had all been reverse transcribed beforehand. Method: immunoSEQ multiplex PCR; TCRdb's copy keeps in-frame clones and lacks some. The sample has approximately 140,000 clones; about 51% are singletons. Sequencing was done on a sample of Tregs from blood. Receptors were obtained from a man between 18 and 29 years old in good health.

The V and J genes are TRBV27 and TRBJ2-1; 10 bases align to TRBD2. Germline CDR1 reads MNHEY; CDR2 reads SMNVEV (reference sequence). This CDR3 contains 16 residues. Trimming cost V 1 base and J 6 bases; bases outside gene matches: 6. In DNA, the CDR3 is TGTGCCAGCAGTTTATACCTAGCGGGAGTGGTCAATGAGCAGTTCTTC. This encodes CASSLYLAGVVNEQFF.

The V gene is TRBV4-3, the J gene TRBJ1-1; tentative D call: TRBD1 (6 bases). The CDR3 totals 15 residues. Trimming removed 3 bases from V and 5 bases from J, with 16 bases in between. Germline V gene data show CDR1 as LGHNA and CDR2 as YSLEER. The CDR3 protein is CASSHKQGVGTEAFF. Written as DNA, the CDR3 is TGCGCCAGCAGCCACAAACAGGGCGTAGGGACTGAAGCTTTCTTT.

The rearrangement uses TRBV5-4 and TRBJ1-2; D is uncertain. V shed 4 bases and J shed 13 bases, with 17 bases lying between them. This CDR3 is built from 12 residues. Germline assignment: CDR1 SGHNT and CDR2 YYREEE (reference sequence). The CDR3 loop is CASSPEEAGLTF. The CDR3, as DNA: TGTGCCAGCAGCCCGGAGGAGGCCGGCCTCACCTTC.

The chain uses TRBV29-1 and TRBJ2-5; the D gene is possibly TRBD2 (6 bases). The length of the CDR3 is 14 residues. Germline CDR1 reads SQVTM; CDR2 reads ANQGSEA. The CDR3 DNA follows: TGCAGTGTGTCTCTGGGGGGTTGGCAAGAGACCCAGTACTTC. Amino acids: CSVSLGGWQETQYF.

This clone was picked up a small number of times. This sequence joins TRBV7-2 and TRBJ1-2, with D uncertain. Germline CDR1 and CDR2: SGHTA and FQGNSA. The CDR3 runs to 12 residues. V lost 4 bases, J lost 7 bases, and 10 bases lay in between. The CDR3 region is CASSSGPGGYTF. The CDR3 region has the DNA TGTGCCAGCAGCTCCGGCCCGGGTGGCTACACCTTC.

In the case of this clone: Other DNA sequences in the sample encode the same CDR3. The CDR3 is CASSLGTGGNQPQHF. CDR3 bases: TGCGCCAGCAGCCTCGGGACAGGAGGAAATCAGCCCCAGCATTTT. The chain employs TRBV4-1 and TRBJ1-5; the match to TRBD1 covers 8 bases. CDR1 is MGHRA, CDR2 YSYEKL, per germline. Unmatched junction bases numbered 6, after V lost 4 bases and J lost 4 bases. This CDR3 is 15 amino acids long.

The V gene is TRBV18, the J gene TRBJ1-1; 8 bases fit TRBD1. The CDR3 extends over 14 amino acids. Germline CDR1 KGHSH, CDR2 LQKENI. V shed 2 bases and J 5 bases; nucleotides not matched to a gene: 4. The CDR3 reads CASSPTGGRTEAFF. In nucleotides, the CDR3 is TGTGCCAGCTCACCAACAGGGGGGAGGACTGAAGCTTTCTTT.

The chain employs TRBV5-1 and TRBJ2-2; the match to TRBD2 covers 15 bases. Germline values: CDR1 SGHRS, CDR2 YFSETQ. The trim removed 4 bases at V and 6 bases at J, leaving 7 bases unmatched. CDR3 length: 17 residues. Written as DNA, the CDR3 is TGCGCCAGCAGCCCCGGACTAGCGGGAGGGCCCGCCGGGGAGCTGTTTTTT. It is translated as CASSPGLAGGPAGELFF.

The chain combines TRBV28 with TRBJ2-5; 10 bases map to TRBD1. The junction had 14 bases not matched to a gene; V was cut back by 8 bases and J by 11 bases. The CDR3 consists of 14 residues. The germline gives CDR1 MDHEN, CDR2 SYDVKM. CDR3 DNA: TGTGCCAGCGTCCGGGACAGGGGACTGGAGGAGCAGTACTTC. As protein: CASVRDRGLEEQYF.

The sample holds a few counts of this clone. The rearrangement joins TRBV2 to TRBJ2-1; 9 bases match TRBD2. V lost 5 bases, J lost 2 bases, and 4 bases stayed unmatched. In germline, CDR1 is SNHLY, CDR2 FYNNEI. There are 15 residues in the CDR3. Here the CDR3 DNA reads TGTGCCAGCAGTCGACTAGCGGACGCCTACAATGAGCAGTTCTTC. It specifies CASSRLADAYNEQFF.

The chain combines TRBV10-3 with TRBJ2-3; possibly TRBD2 for D (6 bases). Trimming took off 8 bases at V and 1 base at J, with 7 bases between the two ends. The CDR3 consists of 12 residues. Per the germline V gene, CDR1 is ENHRY and CDR2 is SYGVKD. The CDR3 is CAISGGTDTQYF. CDR3 sequence (DNA): TGTGCCATCTCGGGGGGCACAGATACGCAGTATTTT.

This clone has more than one count but fewer than ten. The V call is TRBV7-9, the J call TRBJ1-6; 7 bases line up with TRBD1. Germline values: CDR1 SEHNR, CDR2 FQNEAQ (reference sequence). The CDR3 extends over 16 amino acids. V lost 2 bases, J lost 10 bases, and 11 bases stayed unmatched. The CDR3 loop is CASSLWGRPGGSPLHF. The DNA for the CDR3 is TGTGCCAGCAGCTTATGGGGTCGGCCAGGGGGATCACCCCTCCACTTT.

The J gene is TRBJ1-6, the V gene TRBV28, with D perhaps TRBD1 (6 bases). The CDR3 is 15 amino acids. Trimming left V 6 bases short and J 2 bases short, with 11 bases between. The germline V gene encodes CDR1 MDHEN and CDR2 SYDVKM. The CDR3 here is CASRGHGPYNSPLHF. CDR3 DNA: TGTGCCAGCAGGGGACATGGCCCCTATAATTCACCCCTCCACTTT.